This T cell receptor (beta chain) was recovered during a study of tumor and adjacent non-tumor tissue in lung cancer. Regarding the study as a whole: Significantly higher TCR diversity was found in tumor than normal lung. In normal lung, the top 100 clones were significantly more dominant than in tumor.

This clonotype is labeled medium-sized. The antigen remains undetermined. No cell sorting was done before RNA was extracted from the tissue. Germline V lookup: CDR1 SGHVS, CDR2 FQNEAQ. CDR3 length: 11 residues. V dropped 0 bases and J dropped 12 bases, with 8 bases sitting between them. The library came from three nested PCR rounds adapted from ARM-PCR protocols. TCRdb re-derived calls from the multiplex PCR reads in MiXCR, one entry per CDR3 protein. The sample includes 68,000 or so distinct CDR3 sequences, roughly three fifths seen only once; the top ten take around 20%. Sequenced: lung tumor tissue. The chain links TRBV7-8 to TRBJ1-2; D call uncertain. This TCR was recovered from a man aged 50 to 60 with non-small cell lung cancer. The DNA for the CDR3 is TGTGCCAGCAGCTTAGCGGGGTGGCACACCTTC. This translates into CASSLAGWHTF.